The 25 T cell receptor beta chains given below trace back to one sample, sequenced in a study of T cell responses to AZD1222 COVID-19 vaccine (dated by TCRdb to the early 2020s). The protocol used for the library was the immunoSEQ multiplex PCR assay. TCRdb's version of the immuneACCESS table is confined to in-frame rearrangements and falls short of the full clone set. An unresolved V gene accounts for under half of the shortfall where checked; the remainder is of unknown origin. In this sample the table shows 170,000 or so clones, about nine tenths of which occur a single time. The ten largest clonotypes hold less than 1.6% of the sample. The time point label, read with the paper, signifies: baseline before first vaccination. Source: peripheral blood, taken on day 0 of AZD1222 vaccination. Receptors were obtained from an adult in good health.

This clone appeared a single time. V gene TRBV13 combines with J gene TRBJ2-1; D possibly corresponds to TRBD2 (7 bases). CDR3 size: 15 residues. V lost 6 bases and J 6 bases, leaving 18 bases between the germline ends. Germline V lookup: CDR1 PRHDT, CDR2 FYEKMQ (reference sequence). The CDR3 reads CASRRGGALLNEQFF. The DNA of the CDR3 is TGTGCCAGCAGACGAGGGGGGGCCCTTCTCAATGAGCAGTTCTTC.

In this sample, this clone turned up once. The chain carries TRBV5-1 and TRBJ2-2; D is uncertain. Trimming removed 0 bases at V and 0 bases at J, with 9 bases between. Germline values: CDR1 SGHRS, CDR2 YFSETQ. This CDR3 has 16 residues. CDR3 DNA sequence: TGCGCCAGCAGCTTGGTAGAGACCGCGAACACCGGGGAGCTGTTTTTT. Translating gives CASSLVETANTGELFF.

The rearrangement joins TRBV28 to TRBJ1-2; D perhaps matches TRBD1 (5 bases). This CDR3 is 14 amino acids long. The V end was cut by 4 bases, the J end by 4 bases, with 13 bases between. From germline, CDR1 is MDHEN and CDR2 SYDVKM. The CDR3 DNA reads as TGTGCCAGCAGTTCACGCACCGGGACCTATGGCTACACCTTC. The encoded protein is CASSSRTGTYGYTF.

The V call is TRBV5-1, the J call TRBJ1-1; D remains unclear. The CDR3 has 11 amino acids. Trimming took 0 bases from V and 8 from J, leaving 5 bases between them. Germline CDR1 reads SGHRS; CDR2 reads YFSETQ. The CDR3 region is CASSLETEAFF. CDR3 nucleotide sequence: TGCGCCAGCAGCTTGGAAACCGAAGCTTTCTTT.

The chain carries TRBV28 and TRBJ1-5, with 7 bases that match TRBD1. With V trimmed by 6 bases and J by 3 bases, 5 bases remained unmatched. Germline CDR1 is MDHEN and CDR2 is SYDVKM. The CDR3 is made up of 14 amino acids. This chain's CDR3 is CASSRTGTNQPQHF. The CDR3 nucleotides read TGTGCCAGCAGCCGGACAGGTACCAATCAGCCCCAGCATTTT.

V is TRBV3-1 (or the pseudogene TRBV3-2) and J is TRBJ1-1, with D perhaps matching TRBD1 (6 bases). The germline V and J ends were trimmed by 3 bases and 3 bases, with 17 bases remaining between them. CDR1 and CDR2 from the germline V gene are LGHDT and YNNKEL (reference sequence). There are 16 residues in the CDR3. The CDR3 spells CASSQVSGRGDTEAFF. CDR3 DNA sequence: TGTGCCAGCAGCCAGGTTTCGGGGAGGGGGGACACTGAAGCTTTCTTT.

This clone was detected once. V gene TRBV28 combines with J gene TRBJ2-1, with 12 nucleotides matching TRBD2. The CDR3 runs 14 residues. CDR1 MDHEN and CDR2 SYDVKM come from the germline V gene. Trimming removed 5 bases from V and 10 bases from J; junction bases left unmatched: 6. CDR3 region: CASSLAGGRREQFF. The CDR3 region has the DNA TGTGCCAGCAGTCTAGCGGGGGGGCGGAGGGAGCAGTTCTTC.

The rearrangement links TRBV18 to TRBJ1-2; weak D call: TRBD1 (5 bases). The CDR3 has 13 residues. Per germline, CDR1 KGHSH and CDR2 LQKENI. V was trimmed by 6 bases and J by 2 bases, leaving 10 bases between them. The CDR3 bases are TGTGCCAGCTCCCCCGACAGAAACTATGGCTACACCTTC. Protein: CASSPDRNYGYTF.

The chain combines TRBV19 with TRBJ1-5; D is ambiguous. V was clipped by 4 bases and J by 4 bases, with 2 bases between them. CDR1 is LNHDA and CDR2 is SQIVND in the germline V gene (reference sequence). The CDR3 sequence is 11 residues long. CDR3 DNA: TGTGCCAGTAGTAAGAATCAGCCCCAGCATTTT. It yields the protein CASSKNQPQHF.

The CDR3 here is CASSSGQDFNQPQHF. The CDR3 nucleotides are TGTGCCAGCAGCTCCGGACAAGATTTCAATCAGCCCCAGCATTTT. The rearrangement joins TRBV28 to TRBJ1-5, with TRBD1 as a possible D gene (5 bases). CDR3 length: 15 residues. V was shortened by 6 bases and J by 3 bases, with 15 bases between the two germline ends. From germline, CDR1 is MDHEN and CDR2 SYDVKM.

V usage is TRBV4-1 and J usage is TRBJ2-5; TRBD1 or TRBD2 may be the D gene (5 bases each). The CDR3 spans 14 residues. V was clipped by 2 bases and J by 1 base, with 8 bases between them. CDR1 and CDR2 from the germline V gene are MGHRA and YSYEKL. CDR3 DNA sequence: TGCGCCAGCAGCCAACGGGGCTTCCAAGAGACCCAGTACTTC. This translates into CASSQRGFQETQYF.

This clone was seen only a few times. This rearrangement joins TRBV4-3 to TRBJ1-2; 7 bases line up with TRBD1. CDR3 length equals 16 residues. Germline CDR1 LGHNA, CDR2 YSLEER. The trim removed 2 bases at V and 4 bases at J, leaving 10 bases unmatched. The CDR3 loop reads CASSQRTGDSAYGYTF. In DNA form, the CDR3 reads TGCGCCAGCAGCCAACGGACCGGGGACAGTGCCTATGGCTACACCTTC.

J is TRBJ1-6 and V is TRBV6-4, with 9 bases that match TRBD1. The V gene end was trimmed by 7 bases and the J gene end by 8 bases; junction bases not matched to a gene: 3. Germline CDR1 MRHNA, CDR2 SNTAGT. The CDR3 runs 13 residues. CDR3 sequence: CASKGDRDSPLHF. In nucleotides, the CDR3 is TGTGCCAGCAAAGGGGACAGGGATTCACCCCTCCACTTT.

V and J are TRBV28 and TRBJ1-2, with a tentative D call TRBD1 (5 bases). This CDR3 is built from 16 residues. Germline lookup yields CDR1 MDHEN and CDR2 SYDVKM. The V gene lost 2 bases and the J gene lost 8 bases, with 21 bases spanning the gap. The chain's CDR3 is CASSLGPRGSQGGYTF. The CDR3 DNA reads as TGTGCCAGCAGTTTAGGTCCAAGGGGATCCCAAGGAGGCTACACCTTC.

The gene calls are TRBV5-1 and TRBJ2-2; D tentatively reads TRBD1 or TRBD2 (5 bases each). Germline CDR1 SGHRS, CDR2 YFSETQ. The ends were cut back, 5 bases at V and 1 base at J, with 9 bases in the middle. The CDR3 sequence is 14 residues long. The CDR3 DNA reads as TGCGCCAGCAGATCGGGACGGAACACCGGGGAGCTGTTTTTT. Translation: CASRSGRNTGELFF.

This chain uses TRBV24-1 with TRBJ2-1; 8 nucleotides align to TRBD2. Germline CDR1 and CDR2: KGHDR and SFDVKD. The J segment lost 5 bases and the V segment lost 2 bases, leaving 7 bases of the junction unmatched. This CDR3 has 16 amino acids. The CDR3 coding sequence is TGTGCCACCAGTGATTCCCGAACTAGCGGTCACAATGAGCAGTTCTTC. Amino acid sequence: CATSDSRTSGHNEQFF.

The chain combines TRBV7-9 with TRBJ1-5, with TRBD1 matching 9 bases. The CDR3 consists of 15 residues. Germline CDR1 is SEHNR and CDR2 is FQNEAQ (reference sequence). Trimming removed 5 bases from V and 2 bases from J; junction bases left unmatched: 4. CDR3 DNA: TGTGCCAGCAGCCCCTGGACAGGGGGCAATCAGCCCCAGCATTTT. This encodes CASSPWTGGNQPQHF. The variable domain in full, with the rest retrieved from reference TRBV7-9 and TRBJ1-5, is DTGVSQNPRHKITKRGQNVTFRCDPISEHNRLYWYRQTLGQGPEFLTYFQNEAQLEKSRLLSDRFSAERPKGSFSTLEIQRTEQGDSAMYLCASSPWTGGNQPQHFGDGTRLSIL.

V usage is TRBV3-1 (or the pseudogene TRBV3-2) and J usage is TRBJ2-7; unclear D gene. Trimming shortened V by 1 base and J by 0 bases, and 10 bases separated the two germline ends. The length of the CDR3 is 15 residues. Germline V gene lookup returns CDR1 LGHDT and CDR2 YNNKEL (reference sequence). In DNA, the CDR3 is TGTGCCAGCAGCCAAGGGCAGAGTCCCTCCTACGAGCAGTACTTC. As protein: CASSQGQSPSYEQYF.

Here the CDR3 reads CASSLYGTENTEAFF. The CDR3 DNA sequence: TGTGCCAGCAGCTTATATGGGACCGAGAACACTGAAGCTTTCTTT. This sequence joins TRBV7-3 and TRBJ1-1, with a tentative D call TRBD1 (5 bases). CDR3 length: 15 residues. Trimming left V 2 bases short and J 1 base short, with 11 bases between. Germline V gives CDR1 SGHTA, CDR2 FQGTGA.

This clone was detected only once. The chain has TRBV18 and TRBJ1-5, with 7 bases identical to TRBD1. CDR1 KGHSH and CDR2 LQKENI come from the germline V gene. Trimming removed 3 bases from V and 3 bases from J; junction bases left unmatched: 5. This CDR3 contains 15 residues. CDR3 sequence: CASSPGQSYNQPQHF. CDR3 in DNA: TGTGCCAGCTCACCGGGACAGTCCTACAATCAGCCCCAGCATTTT. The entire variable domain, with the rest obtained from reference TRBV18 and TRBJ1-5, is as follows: NAGVMQNPRHLVRRRGQEARLRCSPMKGHSHVYWYRQLPEEGLKFMVYLQKENIIDESGMPKERFSAEFPKEGPSILRIQQVVRGDSAAYFCASSPGQSYNQPQHFGDGTRLSIL.

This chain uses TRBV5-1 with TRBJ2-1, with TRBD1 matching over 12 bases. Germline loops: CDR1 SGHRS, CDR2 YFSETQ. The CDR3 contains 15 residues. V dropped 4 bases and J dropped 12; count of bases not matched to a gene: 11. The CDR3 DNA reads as TGCGCCAGCAGCCTCTCCGGGACAGGGGGCGGGTGGCAGTTCTTC. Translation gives CASSLSGTGGGWQFF. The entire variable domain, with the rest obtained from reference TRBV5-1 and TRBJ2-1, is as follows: KAGVTQTPRYLIKTRGQQVTLSCSPISGHRSVSWYQQTPGQGLQFLFEYFSETQRNKGNFPGRFSGRQFSNSRSEMNVSTLELGDSALYLCASSLSGTGGGWQFFGPGTRLTVL.

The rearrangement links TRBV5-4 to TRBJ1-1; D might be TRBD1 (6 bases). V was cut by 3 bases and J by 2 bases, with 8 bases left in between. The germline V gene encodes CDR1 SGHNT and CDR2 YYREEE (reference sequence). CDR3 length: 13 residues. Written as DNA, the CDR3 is TGTGCCAGCAGCTCAGGGGTAAACACTGAAGCTTTCTTT. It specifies CASSSGVNTEAFF.

In nucleotides, the CDR3 is TGTGCCAGTAGGCGGCGAAATGATCAGCCCCAGCATTTT. Its translation is CASRRRNDQPQHF. This chain links TRBV19 with TRBJ1-5; D remains ambiguous. Germline-derived CDR1 and CDR2 are LNHDA and SQIVND (reference sequence). With 6 bases removed from V and 5 bases from J, the gap between germline ends came to 11 bases. The CDR3 extends over 13 amino acids.

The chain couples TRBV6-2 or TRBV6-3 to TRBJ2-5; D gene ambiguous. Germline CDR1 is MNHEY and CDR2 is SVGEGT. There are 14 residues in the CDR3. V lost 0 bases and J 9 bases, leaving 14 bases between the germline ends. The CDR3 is CASSYSSPAEAQYF. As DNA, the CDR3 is TGTGCCAGCAGTTACTCTTCGCCGGCTGAGGCCCAGTACTTC.

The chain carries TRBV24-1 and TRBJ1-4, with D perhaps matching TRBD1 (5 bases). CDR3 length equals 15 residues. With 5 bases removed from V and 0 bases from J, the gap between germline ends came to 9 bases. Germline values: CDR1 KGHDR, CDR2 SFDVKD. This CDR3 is CATSAGAATNEKLFF. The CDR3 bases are TGTGCCACCAGTGCCGGGGCCGCAACTAATGAAAAACTGTTTTTT.